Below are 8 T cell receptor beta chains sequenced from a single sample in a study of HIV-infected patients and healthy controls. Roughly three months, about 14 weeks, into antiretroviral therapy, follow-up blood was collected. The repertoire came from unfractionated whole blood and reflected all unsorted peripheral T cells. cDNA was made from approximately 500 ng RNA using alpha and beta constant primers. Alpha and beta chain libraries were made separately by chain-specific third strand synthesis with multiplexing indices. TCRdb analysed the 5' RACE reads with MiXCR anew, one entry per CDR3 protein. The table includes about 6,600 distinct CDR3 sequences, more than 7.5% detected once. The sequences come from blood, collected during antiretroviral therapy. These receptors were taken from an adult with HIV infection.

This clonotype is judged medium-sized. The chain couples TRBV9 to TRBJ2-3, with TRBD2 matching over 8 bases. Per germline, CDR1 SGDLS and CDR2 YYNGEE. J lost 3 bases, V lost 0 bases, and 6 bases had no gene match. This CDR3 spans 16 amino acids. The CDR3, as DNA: TGTGCCAGCAGCGTAGTCGAGCGGGGGATTACAGATACGCAGTATTTT. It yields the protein CASSVVERGITDTQYF.

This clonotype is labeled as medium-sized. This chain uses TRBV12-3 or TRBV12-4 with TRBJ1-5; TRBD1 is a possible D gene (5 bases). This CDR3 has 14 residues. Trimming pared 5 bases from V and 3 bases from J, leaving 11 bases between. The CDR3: CASSPPGDNQPQHF. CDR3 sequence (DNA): TGTGCCAGCAGTCCCCCGGGGGACAATCAGCCCCAGCATTTT.

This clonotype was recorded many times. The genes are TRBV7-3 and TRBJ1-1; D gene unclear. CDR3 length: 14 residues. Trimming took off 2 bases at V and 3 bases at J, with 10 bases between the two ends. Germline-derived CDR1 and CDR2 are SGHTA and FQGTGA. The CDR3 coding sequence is TGTGCCAGCAGCTTAGGACTCTGGGACACTGAAGCTTTCTTT. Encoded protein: CASSLGLWDTEAFF.

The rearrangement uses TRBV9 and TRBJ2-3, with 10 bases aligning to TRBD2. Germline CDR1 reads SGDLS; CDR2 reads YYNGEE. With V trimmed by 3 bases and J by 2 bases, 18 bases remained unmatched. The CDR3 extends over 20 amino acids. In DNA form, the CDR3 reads TGTGCCAGCAGCGCACCGTTGGGGGTTTGGACTAGCGGCATCACAGATACGCAGTATTTT. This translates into CASSAPLGVWTSGITDTQYF.

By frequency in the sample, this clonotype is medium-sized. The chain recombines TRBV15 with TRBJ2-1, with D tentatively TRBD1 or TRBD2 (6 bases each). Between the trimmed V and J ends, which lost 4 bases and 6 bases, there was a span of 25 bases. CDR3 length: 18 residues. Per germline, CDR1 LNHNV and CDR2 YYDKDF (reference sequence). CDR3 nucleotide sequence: TGTGCCACCAGCACGACAGATTTCGGAGGGGGTGTTAGCAATGAGCAGTTCTTC. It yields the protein CATSTTDFGGGVSNEQFF.

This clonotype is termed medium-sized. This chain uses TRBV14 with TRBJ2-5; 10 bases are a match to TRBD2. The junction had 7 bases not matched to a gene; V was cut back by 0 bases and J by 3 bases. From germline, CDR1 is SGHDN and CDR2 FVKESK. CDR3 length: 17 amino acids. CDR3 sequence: CASSQDSLAGRKETQYF. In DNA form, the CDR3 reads TGTGCCAGCAGCCAAGATTCACTAGCGGGGAGGAAAGAGACCCAGTACTTC.

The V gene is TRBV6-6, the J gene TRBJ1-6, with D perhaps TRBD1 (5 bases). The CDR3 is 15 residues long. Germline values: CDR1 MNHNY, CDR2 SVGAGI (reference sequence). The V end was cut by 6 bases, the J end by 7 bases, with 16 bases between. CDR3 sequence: CASSAPRTPNSPLHF. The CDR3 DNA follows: TGTGCCAGCAGCGCACCCCGGACACCCAATTCACCCCTCCACTTT.

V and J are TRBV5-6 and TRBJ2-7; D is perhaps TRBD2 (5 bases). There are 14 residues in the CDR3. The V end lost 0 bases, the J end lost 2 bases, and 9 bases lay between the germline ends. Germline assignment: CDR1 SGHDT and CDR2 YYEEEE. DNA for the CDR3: TGTGCCAGCAGCTTGGATCGGGGTACCTACGAGCAGTACTTC. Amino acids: CASSLDRGTYEQYF.